This T cell receptor (beta chain) appears in the sequencing data of a study of shared clonotypes between healthy human individuals. Clones were read by immunoSEQ multiplex PCR, and TCRdb kept only the in-frame ones, dropping some. The sample has almost 750,000 clones, over 55% seen once; the top ten hold more than 1.5%. Broader study findings: When compared with the clonotypes that were shared by all four sorted-subset donors, the non-shared clonotypes turned out to have lower generation probabilities. Across a handful of donors, naive CD4 shared 4.5% to 6%, naive CD8 more than 3%, memory CD4 roughly 2.4%, memory CD8 about 0.4%. Larger estimated richness was generally seen in naive subsets than in memory subsets.

This clone was detected ten times or more. Antigen: not known. After removal of 0 bases from V and 1 base from J, the junction contained 3 bases not matched to a gene. The CDR3 spans 16 residues. CDR1 MGHRA and CDR2 YSYEKL come from the germline V gene. The sequencing sample was made of memory CD4+ T cells sorted from blood. The subset: CD45RA-negative fraction. This clonotype was obtained from a woman aged 30 to 39 in good health. This chain connects TRBV4-1 to TRBJ1-2; 9 bases agree with TRBD1. CDR3 sequence reads: CASSQEGTGFNYGYTF. The DNA for the CDR3 is TGCGCCAGCAGCCAAGAGGGGACAGGGTTTAACTATGGCTACACCTTC.